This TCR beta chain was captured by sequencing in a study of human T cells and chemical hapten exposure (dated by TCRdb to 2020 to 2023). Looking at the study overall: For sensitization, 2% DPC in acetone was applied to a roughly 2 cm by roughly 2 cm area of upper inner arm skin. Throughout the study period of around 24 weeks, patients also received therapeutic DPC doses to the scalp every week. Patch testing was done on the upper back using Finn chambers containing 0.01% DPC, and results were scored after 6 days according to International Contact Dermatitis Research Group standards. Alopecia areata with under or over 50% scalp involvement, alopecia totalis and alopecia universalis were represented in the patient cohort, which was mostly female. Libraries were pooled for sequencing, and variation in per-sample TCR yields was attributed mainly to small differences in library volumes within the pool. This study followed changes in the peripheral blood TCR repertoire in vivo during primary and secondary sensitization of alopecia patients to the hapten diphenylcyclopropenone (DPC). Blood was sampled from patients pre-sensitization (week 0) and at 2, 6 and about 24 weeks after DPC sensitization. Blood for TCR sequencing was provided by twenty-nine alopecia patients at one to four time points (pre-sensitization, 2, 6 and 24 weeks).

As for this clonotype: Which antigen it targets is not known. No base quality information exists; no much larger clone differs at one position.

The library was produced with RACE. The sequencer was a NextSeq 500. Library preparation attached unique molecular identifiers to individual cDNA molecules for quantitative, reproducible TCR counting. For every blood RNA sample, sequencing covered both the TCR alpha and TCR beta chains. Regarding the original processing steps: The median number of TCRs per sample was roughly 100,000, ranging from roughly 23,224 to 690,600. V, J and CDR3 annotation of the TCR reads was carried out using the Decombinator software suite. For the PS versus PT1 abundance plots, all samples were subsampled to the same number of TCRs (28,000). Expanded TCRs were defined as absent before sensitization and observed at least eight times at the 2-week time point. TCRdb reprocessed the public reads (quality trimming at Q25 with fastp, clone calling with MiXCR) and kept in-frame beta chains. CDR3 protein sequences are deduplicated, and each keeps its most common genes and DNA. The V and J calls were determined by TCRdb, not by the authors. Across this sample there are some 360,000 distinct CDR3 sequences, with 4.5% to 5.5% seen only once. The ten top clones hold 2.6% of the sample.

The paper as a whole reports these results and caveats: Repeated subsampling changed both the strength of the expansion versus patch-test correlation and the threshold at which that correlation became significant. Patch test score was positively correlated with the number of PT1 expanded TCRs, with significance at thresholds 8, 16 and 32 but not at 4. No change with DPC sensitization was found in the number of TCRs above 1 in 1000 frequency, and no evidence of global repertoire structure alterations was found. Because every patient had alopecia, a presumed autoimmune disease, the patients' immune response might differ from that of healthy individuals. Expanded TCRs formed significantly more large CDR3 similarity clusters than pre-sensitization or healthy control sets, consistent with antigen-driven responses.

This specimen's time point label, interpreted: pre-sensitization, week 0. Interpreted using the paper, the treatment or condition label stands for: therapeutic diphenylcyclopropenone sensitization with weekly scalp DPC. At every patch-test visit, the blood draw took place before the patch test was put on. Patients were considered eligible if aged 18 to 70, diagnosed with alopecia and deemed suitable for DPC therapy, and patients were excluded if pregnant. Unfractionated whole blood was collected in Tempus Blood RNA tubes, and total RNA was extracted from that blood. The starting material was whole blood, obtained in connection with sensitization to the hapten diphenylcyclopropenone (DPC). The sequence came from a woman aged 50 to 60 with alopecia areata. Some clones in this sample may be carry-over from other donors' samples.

In nucleotides, the sequence is TGTGCCAGTCCTAAGGGGAGAACTGTTAGTTCCTACGAGCAGTACTTC. It specifies CASPKGRTVSSYEQYF. Rearrangement joined TRBV19 to TRBJ2-7, with the D call perhaps TRBD1 or TRBD2, as 5 bases match in each case. The CDR3 sequence holds 16 residues, the cysteine and phenylalanine included. The only DNA kept is the CDR3, 48 bases in frame from the first base. The germline V gene (reference sequence) specifies LNHDA as CDR1 and SQIVND as CDR2. The germline ends are 21 bases apart after V is trimmed by 8 bases and J by 1 base.